This T cell receptor (beta chain) is drawn from a study of blood T cell repertoires in COVID-19. CDR1 and CDR2 (germline): SQVTM, ANQGSEA. The germline V and J ends were trimmed by 1 base and 8 bases, with 17 bases remaining between them. The CDR3 consists of 15 residues. TCRdb's copy holds only in-frame clones and misses some; the assay was immunoSEQ multiplex PCR. The sample holds fewer than 60,000 clones, more than 65% seen once. This clone was recorded a few times. This clonotype originated in a human donor in a cohort sampled during active COVID-19. Sample: peripheral blood. The rearrangement joins TRBV29-1 to TRBJ1-4; maybe TRBD1 (6 bases). CDR3 bases: TGCAGCGTTGAAGCCCGGGGGGCCGTTGGAGAAAAACTGTTTTTT. Translating gives CSVEARGAVGEKLFF.